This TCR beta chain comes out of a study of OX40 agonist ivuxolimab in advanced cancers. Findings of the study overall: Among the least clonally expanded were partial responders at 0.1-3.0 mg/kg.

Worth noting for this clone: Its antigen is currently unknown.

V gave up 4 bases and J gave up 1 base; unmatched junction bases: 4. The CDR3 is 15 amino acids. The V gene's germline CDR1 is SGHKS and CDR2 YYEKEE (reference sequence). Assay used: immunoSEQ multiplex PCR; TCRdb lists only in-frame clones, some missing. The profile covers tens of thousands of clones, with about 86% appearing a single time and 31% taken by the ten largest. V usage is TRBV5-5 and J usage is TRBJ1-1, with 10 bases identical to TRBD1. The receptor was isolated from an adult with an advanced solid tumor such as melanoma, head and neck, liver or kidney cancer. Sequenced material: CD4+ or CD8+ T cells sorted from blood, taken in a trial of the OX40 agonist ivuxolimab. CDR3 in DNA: TGTGCCAGCAGCGGGGGACAGGGGTCGAACACTGAAGCTTTCTTT. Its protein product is CASSGGQGSNTEAFF.